Listed below are T cell receptor beta chains from one sample, sequenced in a study of CD8 T cells in ankylosing spondylitis. TCRdb independently ran MiXCR on the 5' RACE reads; one entry per CDR3 protein. The sample lists a few hundred thousand distinct CDR3 sequences; 15% to 20% were seen once. Sequencing input: blood, either unsorted or a sorted T cell fraction (not recorded which). The receptor set was obtained from a male donor with ankylosing spondylitis. The CDR3 runs from the conserved cysteine through the conserved F or W. D genes are given only for firm matches. For some rows the clone size is stated as once, few or many, or as a class when expanded; others skip it.

v_call	d_call	clone_size	j_call	cdr3_nt	cdr3_aa
TRBV30	TRBD1	.	TRBJ2-3	TGTGCCTGGGCGGGGGACAGGGCCACAGATACGCAGTATTTT	CAWAGDRATDTQYF
TRBV29-1	TRBD2	few	TRBJ2-3	TGCAGCGTTGGAGCGGGAGGGCCAGATACGCAGTATTTT	CSVGAGGPDTQYF
TRBV11-2	.	.	TRBJ2-1	TGTGCCAGCAGCTTAGGGAGGGGGCCAAACAATGAGCAGTTCTTC	CASSLGRGPNNEQFF
TRBV5-5	.	few	TRBJ1-2	TGTGCCAGCAGCTTGGCCCCCACAACAGGGTTGGTTCATGGCTACACCTTC	CASSLAPTTGLVHGYTF
TRBV5-1	.	.	TRBJ1-2	TGCGCCAGCAGCTTACAGGTGGACTATGGCTACACCTTC	CASSLQVDYGYTF
TRBV7-3	.	few	TRBJ2-2	TGTGCCAGCAGCCGAGGGGAAGTTCCCGGGGAGCTGTTTTTT	CASSRGEVPGELFF
TRBV5-1	TRBD1	few	TRBJ1-1	TGCGCCAGCAGCTCGGCCGGACAGGGAACCCTACTCCCTGAAGCTTTCTTT	CASSSAGQGTLLPEAFF
TRBV5-1	.	.	TRBJ1-1	TGCGCCAGCAGCTTGGTTGGGCGTAGCACGGATACTGAAGCTTTCTTT	CASSLVGRSTDTEAFF
TRBV6-2/TRBV6-3	.	.	TRBJ2-4	TGTGCCAGCAGTTCGACACGGACAGCGGCAAACATTCAGTACTTC	CASSSTRTAANIQYF
TRBV12-3/TRBV12-4	.	many	TRBJ2-3	TGTGCCAGCAGTGTTGGGGGAGTAGCCACAGATACGCAGTATTTT	CASSVGGVATDTQYF
TRBV9	.	.	TRBJ2-7	TGTGCCAGCAGAAAAGGTGAGGGCGGTAACTACGAGCAGTACTTC	CASRKGEGGNYEQYF
TRBV7-3	.	few	TRBJ2-2	TGTGCCAGCAGCCCCCGGTTTCAGGGGCTGAACACCGGGGAGCTGTTTTTT	CASSPRFQGLNTGELFF
TRBV28	.	.	TRBJ1-2	TGTGCCACTCAAAGGGAGGGATACTATGGCTACACCTTC	CATQREGYYGYTF
TRBV9	.	many	TRBJ2-7	TGTGCCAGCAGCGTAGGAGACGGGCACTACGAGCAGTACTTC	CASSVGDGHYEQYF
TRBV29-1	.	.	TRBJ1-5	TGCAGCGTTGCCGGCCCCAATCAGCCCCAGCATTTT	CSVAGPNQPQHF
TRBV4-1	.	.	TRBJ1-2	TGCGCCAGCAGCCAAGAACAGGGTGTCTATGGCTACACCTTC	CASSQEQGVYGYTF
TRBV7-3	.	few	TRBJ2-2	TGTGCCAGCAGCTTATCTGGGGCGATCGGGACCGGGGAGCTGTTTTTT	CASSLSGAIGTGELFF
TRBV9	.	.	TRBJ2-1	TGTGCCAGCAGCGCGGGCCCGAACTCCTTCAATGAGCAGTTCTTC	CASSAGPNSFNEQFF
TRBV7-3	.	.	TRBJ2-7	TGTGCCAGCAGCGCAACAGCTGCCTACGAGCAGTACTTC	CASSATAAYEQYF
TRBV12-3/TRBV12-4	.	many	TRBJ2-7	TGTGCCAGCAGTCGGGACACATACGAGCAGTACTTC	CASSRDTYEQYF
TRBV6-1	.	.	TRBJ2-2	TGTGCCAGCACACCTAGGGACCAAATGAACACCGGGGAGCTGTTTTTT	CASTPRDQMNTGELFF
TRBV6-6	.	.	TRBJ1-2	TGTGCCAGCACCCTAACTGGGGAAAGGGGCTACACCTTC	CASTLTGERGYTF
TRBV11-2	.	few	TRBJ2-1	TGTGCCAGCAGCTTGCGGAGAAGCCTCCTTTACAATGAGCAGTTCTTC	CASSLRRSLLYNEQFF
TRBV28	TRBD2	.	TRBJ2-2	TGTGCCAGCATCGTAGCGGGAGGTTCGACCGGGGAGCTGTTTTTT	CASIVAGGSTGELFF
TRBV5-1	TRBD2	few	TRBJ2-2	TGCGCCAGCAGCTTAGGAGCGGGAGCCGGGGAGCTGTTTTTT	CASSLGAGAGELFF
TRBV12-5	.	.	TRBJ2-3	TGTGCTAGTGCCTGGGGTAGCACAGATACGCAGTATTTT	CASAWGSTDTQYF